This TCR beta chain stems from a study of blood T cell repertoires in COVID-19. Study context: COVID-19 samples collected from the United States, Italy and Spain covered acute and convalescent phases. The cDNA or gDNA used as material had been derived from T cells, B-cell-depleted T cells, or PBMCs.

Participant age was roughly 18 to 95 years, and participants resided in roughly 24 US areas. Participants had their cohort set by participant-reported clinical history. Method: immunoSEQ multiplex PCR; TCRdb's copy keeps in-frame clones and lacks some. The table records some 290,000 clones, 85% to 95% of them present only once. The clonotype comes from a woman aged 25 to 45 who had been exposed to COVID-19. Sequencing was performed on PBMCs or T cells enriched from blood (not recorded which).

This CDR3 is CASSPSDGLYEQYF. The CDR3 DNA sequence: TGTGCCAGTAGTCCCTCAGACGGACTTTACGAGCAGTACTTC. The rearrangement uses TRBV19 and TRBJ2-7; D is perhaps TRBD2 (5 bases). Deletions cut 5 bases from V and 4 bases from J, with 15 bases between. Germline CDR1 LNHDA, CDR2 SQIVND (reference sequence). This CDR3 contains 14 residues.